This is a list of T cell receptor beta chains from one sample in a study of T-cell memory formation after mild COVID-19. TCRdb itself ran the 5' RACE reads through MiXCR, one entry per CDR3 protein. The data contain about 110,000 distinct CDR3 sequences, roughly 20% of them singletons. Material for sequencing was PBMCs or a T cell subset sorted from them (not recorded which). The receptors here all came from a man aged 18 to 29 who had mild COVID-19 (a few samples of this study predate the infection). Cell type and time point are not known. Both conserved end residues are part of each CDR3. Fields, in order: clone size, J gene, V gene, D gene, CDR3 protein, CDR3 DNA. D genes are given only for firm matches. Rows give clone size only sometimes, using once, few, many, or a class for an expanded clone.

clone_size: few
j_call: TRBJ1-1
v_call: TRBV6-5
d_call: -
cdr3_aa: CASSLQVNTEAFF
cdr3_nt: TGTGCCAGCAGCTTACAGGTGAACACTGAAGCTTTCTTT

clone_size: -
j_call: TRBJ2-3
v_call: TRBV9
d_call: -
cdr3_aa: CASSVLGGGSGDTQYF
cdr3_nt: TGTGCCAGCAGCGTACTAGGGGGGGGTAGCGGAGATACGCAGTATTTT

clone_size: -
j_call: TRBJ2-1
v_call: TRBV25-1
d_call: -
cdr3_aa: CASSEAYRVRNEQFF
cdr3_nt: TGTGCCAGCAGCGAAGCTTACAGGGTACGCAATGAGCAGTTCTTC

clone_size: -
j_call: TRBJ2-1
v_call: TRBV10-2
d_call: TRBD1
cdr3_aa: CASSESGQANYEQFF
cdr3_nt: TGCGCCAGCAGTGAGTCGGGACAGGCCAACTATGAGCAGTTCTTC

clone_size: few
j_call: TRBJ2-4
v_call: TRBV3-1
d_call: -
cdr3_aa: CASSPLGRGPDIQYF
cdr3_nt: TGTGCCAGCAGCCCCCTTGGACGGGGCCCAGACATTCAGTACTTC

clone_size: many
j_call: TRBJ2-1
v_call: TRBV29-1
d_call: TRBD2
cdr3_aa: CSVDLAGGNEQFF
cdr3_nt: TGCAGCGTTGATTTAGCGGGCGGCAATGAGCAGTTCTTC

clone_size: -
j_call: TRBJ1-6
v_call: TRBV4-1
d_call: -
cdr3_aa: CASSQDPPSSYNSPLHF
cdr3_nt: TGCGCCAGCAGCCAAGACCCACCCAGCTCCTATAATTCACCCCTCCACTTT

clone_size: -
j_call: TRBJ2-2
v_call: TRBV7-9
d_call: TRBD1
cdr3_aa: CASSSGTGDIGELFF
cdr3_nt: TGTGCCAGCAGCTCCGGGACAGGGGACATCGGGGAGCTGTTTTTT

clone_size: many
j_call: TRBJ1-1
v_call: TRBV6-4
d_call: -
cdr3_aa: CASKAQEEGAAEAFF
cdr3_nt: TGTGCCAGCAAAGCACAGGAGGAAGGGGCCGCTGAAGCTTTCTTT

clone_size: -
j_call: TRBJ1-6
v_call: TRBV12-3/TRBV12-4
d_call: -
cdr3_aa: CASSTESPGNSPLHF
cdr3_nt: TGTGCCAGCAGCACCGAGAGTCCTGGGAATTCACCCCTCCACTTT

clone_size: -
j_call: TRBJ1-1
v_call: TRBV11-2
d_call: TRBD1
cdr3_aa: CASRVPGQGLNTEAFF
cdr3_nt: TGTGCCAGCAGGGTCCCGGGACAGGGATTGAACACTGAAGCTTTCTTT

clone_size: -
j_call: TRBJ2-5
v_call: TRBV7-9
d_call: -
cdr3_aa: CASLGAWETQYF
cdr3_nt: TGTGCCAGCCTTGGGGCATGGGAGACCCAGTACTTC

clone_size: -
j_call: TRBJ2-3
v_call: TRBV6-6
d_call: TRBD2
cdr3_aa: CASSSKTSGGLDTQYF
cdr3_nt: TGTGCCAGCTCTAGTAAGACTAGCGGGGGGTTGGATACGCAGTATTTT

clone_size: -
j_call: TRBJ2-5
v_call: TRBV4-1
d_call: -
cdr3_aa: CASSHPDSPQYF
cdr3_nt: TGCGCCAGCAGCCACCCGGACAGCCCCCAGTACTTC

clone_size: -
j_call: TRBJ2-2
v_call: TRBV29-1
d_call: -
cdr3_aa: CSVDLRATGELFF
cdr3_nt: TGCAGCGTTGATCTCAGGGCTACCGGGGAGCTGTTTTTT

clone_size: -
j_call: TRBJ2-1
v_call: TRBV7-8
d_call: TRBD2
cdr3_aa: CASSLVRASGVSSYNEQFF
cdr3_nt: TGTGCCAGCAGCTTGGTCCGCGCCAGCGGGGTAAGCTCCTACAATGAGCAGTTCTTC

clone_size: -
j_call: TRBJ2-1
v_call: TRBV9
d_call: -
cdr3_aa: CASSGDAGQGNEQFF
cdr3_nt: TGTGCCAGCAGCGGCGACGCGGGGCAGGGCAATGAGCAGTTCTTC

clone_size: -
j_call: TRBJ1-1
v_call: TRBV6-2/TRBV6-3
d_call: -
cdr3_aa: CASSYGTKAFF
cdr3_nt: TGTGCCAGCAGTTACGGGACTAAGGCTTTCTTT

clone_size: few
j_call: TRBJ2-7
v_call: TRBV4-3
d_call: TRBD1
cdr3_aa: CASSRESRSGGHHEQYF
cdr3_nt: TGCGCCAGCAGCCGTGAGAGTAGGTCAGGGGGCCACCACGAGCAGTACTTC

clone_size: few
j_call: TRBJ2-1
v_call: TRBV6-2/TRBV6-3
d_call: TRBD1
cdr3_aa: CASNHRGRSYNEQFF
cdr3_nt: TGTGCCAGCAACCACAGGGGGAGATCCTACAATGAGCAGTTCTTC

clone_size: many
j_call: TRBJ2-6
v_call: TRBV5-1
d_call: -
cdr3_aa: CASSWYSGANVLTF
cdr3_nt: TGCGCCAGCAGCTGGTACAGCGGGGCCAACGTCCTGACTTTC

clone_size: -
j_call: TRBJ2-1
v_call: TRBV20-1
d_call: TRBD2
cdr3_aa: CSARDASGGVYNEQFF
cdr3_nt: TGCAGTGCTAGAGATGCGAGCGGGGGGGTATACAATGAGCAGTTCTTC

clone_size: few
j_call: TRBJ1-4
v_call: TRBV9
d_call: TRBD1
cdr3_aa: CASSASGGATNEKLFF
cdr3_nt: TGTGCCAGCAGCGCATCAGGGGGAGCGACTAATGAAAAACTGTTTTTT

clone_size: -
j_call: TRBJ2-1
v_call: TRBV5-1
d_call: TRBD2
cdr3_aa: CASSSSGLAGGPNEQFF
cdr3_nt: TGCGCCAGCAGCTCATCCGGACTAGCGGGGGGGCCGAATGAGCAGTTCTTC

clone_size: -
j_call: TRBJ1-5
v_call: TRBV4-1
d_call: -
cdr3_aa: CASSQRTSSNQPQHF
cdr3_nt: TGCGCCAGCAGTCAGAGGACGAGTAGCAATCAGCCCCAGCATTTT

clone_size: few
j_call: TRBJ2-1
v_call: TRBV24-1
d_call: TRBD2
cdr3_aa: CATSDYPNSGGAGEQFF
cdr3_nt: TGTGCCACCAGTGATTACCCCAATAGCGGGGGGGCGGGTGAGCAGTTCTTC

clone_size: few
j_call: TRBJ2-2
v_call: TRBV7-6
d_call: -
cdr3_aa: CASSLSFGELFF
cdr3_nt: TGTGCCAGCAGCTTAAGCTTCGGGGAGCTGTTTTTT

clone_size: -
j_call: TRBJ2-1
v_call: TRBV19
d_call: -
cdr3_aa: CASSIGAGRYNEQFF
cdr3_nt: TGTGCCAGTAGTATAGGGGCGGGTAGGTACAATGAGCAGTTCTTC

clone_size: few
j_call: TRBJ2-5
v_call: TRBV12-3/TRBV12-4
d_call: -
cdr3_aa: CASSAFGGRETQYF
cdr3_nt: TGTGCCAGCAGTGCCTTTGGGGGGCGTGAGACCCAGTACTTC

clone_size: few
j_call: TRBJ2-2
v_call: TRBV11-2
d_call: -
cdr3_aa: CASSPVLWTNTGELFF
cdr3_nt: TGTGCCAGCAGCCCCGTTTTGTGGACGAACACCGGGGAGCTGTTTTTT

clone_size: -
j_call: TRBJ2-5
v_call: TRBV20-1
d_call: -
cdr3_aa: CSARDRARWEETQYF
cdr3_nt: TGCAGTGCTAGAGACAGGGCCCGGTGGGAAGAGACCCAGTACTTC

clone_size: many
j_call: TRBJ1-1
v_call: TRBV5-1
d_call: -
cdr3_aa: CALHRDDYTEAFF
cdr3_nt: TGCGCCCTCCATCGGGACGACTACACTGAAGCTTTCTTT

clone_size: -
j_call: TRBJ2-1
v_call: TRBV23-1
d_call: -
cdr3_aa: CASGDSGDATRDEQFF
cdr3_nt: TGCGCCAGCGGGGATTCAGGGGACGCGACCCGGGATGAGCAGTTCTTC

clone_size: -
j_call: TRBJ2-1
v_call: TRBV7-3
d_call: -
cdr3_aa: CASSSIANDEQFF
cdr3_nt: TGTGCCAGCAGCTCGATTGCTAATGACGAGCAGTTCTTC

clone_size: -
j_call: TRBJ2-5
v_call: TRBV12-3/TRBV12-4
d_call: -
cdr3_aa: CASSPPWETQYF
cdr3_nt: TGTGCCAGCAGCCCGCCGTGGGAGACCCAGTACTTC

clone_size: few
j_call: TRBJ2-1
v_call: TRBV6-2/TRBV6-3
d_call: -
cdr3_aa: CASSPLYNEQFF
cdr3_nt: TGTGCCAGCAGCCCCCTCTACAATGAGCAGTTCTTC

clone_size: few
j_call: TRBJ1-5
v_call: TRBV7-2
d_call: -
cdr3_aa: CASRDPTFSNQPQHF
cdr3_nt: TGTGCCAGCAGAGACCCGACATTTAGCAATCAGCCCCAGCATTTT

clone_size: few
j_call: TRBJ1-1
v_call: TRBV20-1
d_call: TRBD1
cdr3_aa: CSARELGQGTEAFF
cdr3_nt: TGCAGTGCTAGAGAGCTGGGACAGGGGACTGAAGCTTTCTTT

clone_size: -
j_call: TRBJ2-5
v_call: TRBV7-6
d_call: -
cdr3_aa: CASSRQVARETQYF
cdr3_nt: TGTGCCAGCAGCCGACAGGTCGCGAGGGAGACCCAGTACTTC

clone_size: -
j_call: TRBJ2-5
v_call: TRBV6-2/TRBV6-3
d_call: -
cdr3_aa: CASSRIGQLQETQYF
cdr3_nt: TGTGCCAGCAGCAGGATCGGACAGCTCCAAGAGACCCAGTACTTC

clone_size: many
j_call: TRBJ2-1
v_call: TRBV7-9
d_call: TRBD1
cdr3_aa: CASSLGRTGPYNEQFF
cdr3_nt: TGTGCCAGCAGCTTAGGTCGGACAGGACCTTACAATGAGCAGTTCTTC

clone_size: -
j_call: TRBJ2-2
v_call: TRBV6-5
d_call: TRBD2
cdr3_aa: CASGTGGQTGELFF
cdr3_nt: TGTGCCAGCGGAACGGGGGGGCAAACCGGGGAGCTGTTTTTT

clone_size: large
j_call: TRBJ2-5
v_call: TRBV5-6
d_call: TRBD1
cdr3_aa: CASSLGRGYETQYF
cdr3_nt: TGTGCCAGCAGCTTGGGCAGGGGGTATGAGACCCAGTACTTC

clone_size: -
j_call: TRBJ1-1
v_call: TRBV9
d_call: -
cdr3_aa: CASSPRGRGVEAFF
cdr3_nt: TGTGCCAGCAGCCCCCGGGGCAGAGGAGTCGAAGCTTTCTTT

clone_size: few
j_call: TRBJ2-4
v_call: TRBV4-3
d_call: TRBD2
cdr3_aa: CASSQGPTSGGENIQYF
cdr3_nt: TGCGCCAGCAGCCAAGGACCGACTAGCGGGGGGGAAAACATTCAGTACTTC

clone_size: few
j_call: TRBJ2-1
v_call: TRBV20-1
d_call: -
cdr3_aa: CSARVVRNNEQFF
cdr3_nt: TGCAGTGCTAGAGTGGTACGGAACAATGAGCAGTTCTTC

clone_size: -
j_call: TRBJ2-5
v_call: TRBV7-9
d_call: -
cdr3_aa: CASSSAEGFLQETQYF
cdr3_nt: TGTGCCAGCAGCTCCGCCGAGGGTTTTTTACAAGAGACCCAGTACTTC

clone_size: -
j_call: TRBJ1-2
v_call: TRBV12-3/TRBV12-4
d_call: -
cdr3_aa: CASSTNGLANYGYTF
cdr3_nt: TGTGCCAGCAGCACCAATGGCTTAGCTAACTATGGCTACACCTTC

clone_size: few
j_call: TRBJ2-1
v_call: TRBV4-3
d_call: TRBD1
cdr3_aa: CASSQRTGGSSYNEQFF
cdr3_nt: TGCGCCAGCAGCCAACGTACAGGGGGAAGCTCCTACAATGAGCAGTTCTTC

clone_size: -
j_call: TRBJ2-3
v_call: TRBV9
d_call: TRBD2
cdr3_aa: CASSVAGGPDTQYF
cdr3_nt: TGTGCCAGCAGCGTAGCGGGGGGGCCGGATACGCAGTATTTT

clone_size: -
j_call: TRBJ1-1
v_call: TRBV27
d_call: -
cdr3_aa: CASSLTAGNTEAFF
cdr3_nt: TGTGCCAGCAGTTTGACGGCAGGGAACACTGAAGCTTTCTTT

clone_size: few
j_call: TRBJ2-7
v_call: TRBV6-2/TRBV6-3
d_call: -
cdr3_aa: CASSDPYEQYF
cdr3_nt: TGTGCCAGCAGTGACCCCTACGAGCAGTACTTC

clone_size: -
j_call: TRBJ2-5
v_call: TRBV6-2/TRBV6-3
d_call: -
cdr3_aa: CASSYYGAQETQYF
cdr3_nt: TGTGCCAGCAGTTATTACGGGGCGCAAGAGACCCAGTACTTC

clone_size: -
j_call: TRBJ2-6
v_call: TRBV5-6
d_call: -
cdr3_aa: CASSTAEGEVNVLTF
cdr3_nt: TGTGCCAGCAGCACCGCGGAAGGGGAGGTCAACGTCCTGACTTTC

clone_size: few
j_call: TRBJ1-1
v_call: TRBV7-9
d_call: -
cdr3_aa: CASSIRTARNTEAFF
cdr3_nt: TGTGCCAGCAGCATCCGGACAGCAAGGAACACTGAAGCTTTCTTT

clone_size: -
j_call: TRBJ2-6
v_call: TRBV3-1
d_call: -
cdr3_aa: CASSGGRTSGANVLTF
cdr3_nt: TGTGCCAGCAGCGGCGGGCGGACCTCTGGGGCCAACGTCCTGACTTTC

clone_size: -
j_call: TRBJ1-5
v_call: TRBV6-2/TRBV6-3
d_call: -
cdr3_aa: CASSYLSQPQHF
cdr3_nt: TGTGCCAGCAGTTACCTCTCTCAGCCCCAGCATTTT

clone_size: -
j_call: TRBJ1-1
v_call: TRBV7-2
d_call: -
cdr3_aa: CASSPHWSRGDNPEAFF
cdr3_nt: TGTGCCAGCAGCCCTCACTGGAGCCGGGGAGATAATCCTGAAGCTTTCTTT

clone_size: few
j_call: TRBJ2-2
v_call: TRBV19
d_call: -
cdr3_aa: CASSTEGAGELFF
cdr3_nt: TGTGCCAGTAGTACGGAGGGGGCCGGGGAGCTGTTTTTT

clone_size: -
j_call: TRBJ1-2
v_call: TRBV12-3/TRBV12-4
d_call: -
cdr3_aa: CASSPRRQSYGYTF
cdr3_nt: TGTGCCAGCAGTCCCCGGAGACAATCATATGGCTACACCTTC